This T cell receptor (beta chain) appears in the sequencing data of a study of T cell responses to AZD1222 COVID-19 vaccine. Study conclusions and caveats: Among AZD1222 vaccinees, only six or seven were seropositive at baseline.

The protocol was immunoSEQ multiplex PCR, while the TCRdb copy is restricted to in-frame clones and leaves out a portion. The sample lists roughly 200,000 clones; 90% to 95% were seen once. Trimming stripped 7 bases from V and 1 base from J, with 4 bases between. CDR3 length equals 10 residues. The germline CDR1 and CDR2 sequences are SQVTM and ANQGSEA. To note about this clone: Its antigen is not identified.

Here the sequenced sample was peripheral blood, taken 28 days after the second AZD1222 dose. This rearrangement joins TRBV29-1 to TRBJ1-1, with D unresolved. This clonotype was obtained from an adult who received the AZD1222 COVID-19 vaccine. CDR3 bases: TGCAGCGCCCGGAACACTGAAGCTTTCTTT. As protein: CSARNTEAFF.